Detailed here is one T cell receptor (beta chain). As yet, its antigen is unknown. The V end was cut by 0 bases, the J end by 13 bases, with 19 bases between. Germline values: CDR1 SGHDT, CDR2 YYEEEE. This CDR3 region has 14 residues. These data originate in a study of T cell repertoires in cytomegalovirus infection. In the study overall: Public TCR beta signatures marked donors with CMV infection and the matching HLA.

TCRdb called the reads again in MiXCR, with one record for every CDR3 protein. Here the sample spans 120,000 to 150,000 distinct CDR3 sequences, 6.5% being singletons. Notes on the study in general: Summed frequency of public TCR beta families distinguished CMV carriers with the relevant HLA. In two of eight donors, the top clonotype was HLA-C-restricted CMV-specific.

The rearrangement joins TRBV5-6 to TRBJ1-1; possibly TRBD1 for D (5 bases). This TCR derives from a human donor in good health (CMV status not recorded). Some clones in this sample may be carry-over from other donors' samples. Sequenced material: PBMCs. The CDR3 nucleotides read TGTGCCAGCAGCTTGGACGGGACCGGCCTCGACGTTTTCTTT. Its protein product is CASSLDGTGLDVFF.